This T cell receptor (beta chain) is drawn from a study of T cell responses to AZD1222 COVID-19 vaccine. The wider study: Pooled samples include second doses given at about 4 or 12 weeks.

Sequenced by immunoSEQ multiplex PCR; TCRdb stores in-frame clones only, minus some. In the table there are around 180,000 clones, approximately 90% of which are singletons. Whole-study findings and limits: Clonal diversity may have been underestimated, and the donors were mostly white British, with more females than males. Repertoire sampling happened only post peak T cell response. The study found Spike-specific TCR breadth and depth rose after two AZD1222 doses.

There are 17 residues in the CDR3. Per germline, CDR1 SGDLS and CDR2 YYNGEE. The ends lost 0 bases at V and 3 bases at J; junction bases unmatched: 7. Regarding this clone: Its cognate antigen is unknown.

The sequenced sample was peripheral blood, obtained on day 0 of AZD1222 vaccination. V is TRBV9 and J is TRBJ2-1, with 9 bases lining up with TRBD2. The origin of this receptor is an adult in good health. The DNA for the CDR3 is TGTGCCAGCAGCGTAGCTGCATCACTAGCGGGCTACAATGAGCAGTTCTTC. Amino acid sequence: CASSVAASLAGYNEQFF.